There are many counts of the clone carrying this TCR beta chain. TCRdb fed the RACE reads into MiXCR, producing one record per CDR3 protein. Of 27,000 or so distinct CDR3 sequences listed, 5% to 6.5% are singletons. This sample's time point: patch test 3, about 24 weeks after DPC sensitization. Treatment defined: therapeutic diphenylcyclopropenone sensitization with weekly scalp DPC. This specimen comes from a study of human T cells and chemical hapten exposure. The CDR3 has 13 amino acids. Germline lookup yields CDR1 SEHNR and CDR2 FQNEAQ (reference sequence). V trimming: 5 bases; J trimming: 12 bases; junction bases outside the gene matches: 11.

The rearrangement uses TRBV7-9 and TRBJ2-5, with 8 nucleotides matching TRBD2. Sample: whole blood, taken in connection with sensitization to the hapten diphenylcyclopropenone (DPC). The sequence was collected from a man aged 25-45 years with alopecia areata. Some clones in this sample may be carry-over from other donors' samples. CDR3 sequence reads: CASSETGGAYKYF. As DNA, the CDR3 is TGTGCCAGCAGCGAAACCGGGGGGGCTTACAAGTACTTC.